A selection of T cell receptor beta chains follows, all from one sample in a study of blood T cell repertoires in COVID-19. The method was immunoSEQ multiplex PCR; TCRdb's version includes in-frame clones alone and lacks a portion of them. Among fewer than 110,000 clones listed, 85% to 95% were seen once. Material: peripheral blood. The receptors come from a man aged 50 to 60 with active COVID-19. The CDR3 runs from the conserved cysteine through the conserved F or W. The order of the fields is D gene, clone size, V gene, J gene, CDR3 protein, CDR3 DNA. A D gene is named only where the DNA matches it firmly. Some rows have no size entry. The others give once, few or many, or a class for an expanded clone.

d_call: .
clone_size: .
v_call: TRBV19
j_call: TRBJ2-7
cdr3_aa: CASSSTRGNEQYF
cdr3_nt: TGTGCCAGTAGTTCCACACGGGGGAACGAGCAGTACTTC

d_call: .
clone_size: .
v_call: TRBV7-2
j_call: TRBJ2-1
cdr3_aa: CASSFRGVPEQFF
cdr3_nt: TGTGCCAGCAGCTTCAGGGGGGTACCTGAGCAGTTCTTC

d_call: .
clone_size: .
v_call: TRBV6-2/TRBV6-3
j_call: TRBJ1-2
cdr3_aa: CASSLGQEMNYGYTF
cdr3_nt: TGTGCCAGCAGCCTGGGGCAGGAGATGAACTATGGCTACACCTTC

d_call: TRBD2
clone_size: .
v_call: TRBV5-4
j_call: TRBJ2-7
cdr3_aa: CASSQDRGRANEQYF
cdr3_nt: TGTGCCAGCAGCCAAGACCGCGGGAGGGCCAACGAGCAGTACTTC

d_call: .
clone_size: .
v_call: TRBV2
j_call: TRBJ2-5
cdr3_aa: CAIPHRGTVETQYF
cdr3_nt: TGTGCCATCCCTCATCGCGGGACAGTTGAGACCCAGTACTTC

d_call: TRBD2
clone_size: .
v_call: TRBV5-4
j_call: TRBJ2-5
cdr3_aa: CASSPGLAGVGYQETQYF
cdr3_nt: TGTGCCAGCAGCCCGGGACTAGCGGGAGTCGGGTACCAAGAGACCCAGTACTTC

d_call: TRBD2
clone_size: .
v_call: TRBV11-1
j_call: TRBJ2-1
cdr3_aa: CASSLSSGGSYNEQFF
cdr3_nt: TGTGCCAGCAGCTTATCCTCGGGGGGCTCCTACAATGAGCAGTTCTTC

d_call: .
clone_size: .
v_call: TRBV28
j_call: TRBJ1-2
cdr3_aa: CAANLKTGANYGYTF
cdr3_nt: TGTGCCGCAAACCTTAAGACAGGCGCAAACTATGGCTACACCTTC

d_call: .
clone_size: .
v_call: TRBV6-1
j_call: TRBJ2-3
cdr3_aa: CASSDWTESTDTQYF
cdr3_nt: TGTGCCAGCAGTGATTGGACAGAAAGCACAGATACGCAGTATTTT

d_call: TRBD1
clone_size: .
v_call: TRBV28
j_call: TRBJ2-3
cdr3_aa: CASSSQGGQGVGDTQYF
cdr3_nt: TGTGCCAGCAGTTCTCAGGGGGGACAGGGGGTTGGAGATACGCAGTATTTT

d_call: .
clone_size: .
v_call: TRBV2
j_call: TRBJ2-4
cdr3_aa: CASDIAKNIQYF
cdr3_nt: TGTGCCTCAGACATAGCCAAAAACATTCAGTACTTC

d_call: TRBD1
clone_size: .
v_call: TRBV2
j_call: TRBJ2-7
cdr3_aa: CASSGGDRTAYEQYF
cdr3_nt: TGTGCCAGCAGTGGAGGGGACAGGACCGCCTACGAGCAGTACTTC

d_call: .
clone_size: .
v_call: TRBV7-2
j_call: TRBJ1-5
cdr3_aa: CASSRRSGQPQHF
cdr3_nt: TGTGCCAGCAGCCGCCGATCGGGTCAGCCCCAGCATTTT

d_call: .
clone_size: once
v_call: TRBV18
j_call: TRBJ1-1
cdr3_aa: CASWTTGNTEAFF
cdr3_nt: TGTGCCAGCTGGACGACGGGAAACACTGAAGCTTTCTTT

d_call: TRBD2
clone_size: .
v_call: TRBV7-3
j_call: TRBJ2-1
cdr3_aa: CASSSLGVGGNEQFF
cdr3_nt: TGTGCCAGCAGTTCCTTGGGAGTCGGGGGGAATGAGCAGTTCTTC

d_call: TRBD1
clone_size: .
v_call: TRBV18
j_call: TRBJ1-1
cdr3_aa: CASSLGQGVAEAFF
cdr3_nt: TGTGCCAGCTCTTTGGGACAGGGGGTTGCTGAAGCTTTCTTT

d_call: TRBD1
clone_size: .
v_call: TRBV28
j_call: TRBJ1-4
cdr3_aa: CASSSGTAYEKLFF
cdr3_nt: TGTGCCAGCAGTTCCGGGACAGCCTATGAAAAACTGTTTTTT

d_call: TRBD2
clone_size: .
v_call: TRBV10-3
j_call: TRBJ2-2
cdr3_aa: CAIRGTSVHTGELFF
cdr3_nt: TGTGCCATCAGGGGGACTAGCGTCCACACCGGGGAGCTGTTTTTT

d_call: .
clone_size: .
v_call: TRBV15
j_call: TRBJ2-7
cdr3_aa: CATSREATYEQYF
cdr3_nt: TGTGCCACCAGCAGAGAGGCAACGTACGAGCAGTACTTC

d_call: .
clone_size: .
v_call: TRBV9
j_call: TRBJ2-7
cdr3_aa: CASSVGAGQYEQYF
cdr3_nt: TGTGCCAGCAGCGTAGGGGCAGGCCAATACGAGCAGTACTTC

d_call: TRBD1
clone_size: .
v_call: TRBV5-4
j_call: TRBJ1-1
cdr3_aa: CASSFNPGQGAFF
cdr3_nt: TGTGCCAGCAGCTTTAATCCTGGACAGGGGGCTTTCTTT

d_call: TRBD2
clone_size: .
v_call: TRBV10-3
j_call: TRBJ2-1
cdr3_aa: CAISEGLAGANEQFF
cdr3_nt: TGTGCCATCAGTGAGGGGCTAGCGGGAGCCAATGAGCAGTTCTTC

d_call: TRBD2
clone_size: .
v_call: TRBV7-3
j_call: TRBJ2-3
cdr3_aa: CASSPSGAGGTDTQYF
cdr3_nt: TGTGCCAGCAGCCCATCCGGAGCGGGAGGTACAGATACGCAGTATTTT

d_call: .
clone_size: .
v_call: TRBV28
j_call: TRBJ1-5
cdr3_aa: CASSLPGRGGNQPQHF
cdr3_nt: TGTGCCAGCAGTTTGCCGGGACGCGGGGGCAATCAGCCCCAGCATTTT

d_call: .
clone_size: .
v_call: TRBV5-1
j_call: TRBJ1-2
cdr3_aa: CASSLVPSGALGYTF
cdr3_nt: TGCGCCAGCAGCTTGGTTCCGTCCGGAGCTCTTGGCTACACCTTC

d_call: .
clone_size: once
v_call: TRBV18
j_call: TRBJ2-1
cdr3_aa: CASSRTSGYDNEQFF
cdr3_nt: TGTGCCAGCTCAAGAACCAGCGGGTACGACAATGAGCAGTTCTTC

d_call: .
clone_size: .
v_call: TRBV5-1
j_call: TRBJ2-7
cdr3_aa: CASSLIGGEYEQYF
cdr3_nt: TGCGCCAGCAGCTTGATAGGGGGGGAGTACGAGCAGTACTTC

d_call: .
clone_size: .
v_call: TRBV18
j_call: TRBJ1-5
cdr3_aa: CASSEGHGQPQHF
cdr3_nt: TGTGCCAGCTCAGAGGGCCACGGTCAGCCCCAGCATTTT

d_call: .
clone_size: .
v_call: TRBV3-1/TRBV3-2
j_call: TRBJ2-1
cdr3_aa: CASRFQNNEQFF
cdr3_nt: TGTGCCAGCAGATTTCAGAACAATGAGCAGTTCTTC

d_call: TRBD1
clone_size: .
v_call: TRBV27
j_call: TRBJ2-1
cdr3_aa: CASAPTGGPYNEQFF
cdr3_nt: TGTGCCAGCGCGCCGACAGGGGGCCCCTACAATGAGCAGTTCTTC

d_call: TRBD2
clone_size: .
v_call: TRBV7-9
j_call: TRBJ2-1
cdr3_aa: CASSLGLVPFF
cdr3_nt: TGTGCCAGCAGCCTCGGACTAGTTCCGTTCTTC

d_call: TRBD1
clone_size: .
v_call: TRBV6-6
j_call: TRBJ1-3
cdr3_aa: CASSYGGQDYGNTIYF
cdr3_nt: TGTGCCAGCAGTTACGGGGGACAGGATTATGGAAACACCATATATTTT

d_call: TRBD1
clone_size: .
v_call: TRBV6-5
j_call: TRBJ2-7
cdr3_aa: CASSRDSYSYEQYF
cdr3_nt: TGTGCCAGCAGTAGGGACAGCTACTCCTACGAGCAGTACTTC

d_call: .
clone_size: .
v_call: TRBV6-5
j_call: TRBJ2-7
cdr3_aa: CASSYTSEEGEQYF
cdr3_nt: TGTGCCAGCAGTTACACGTCGGAGGAAGGCGAGCAGTACTTC

d_call: TRBD2
clone_size: .
v_call: TRBV19
j_call: TRBJ2-1
cdr3_aa: CASSPSGGTYNEQFF
cdr3_nt: TGTGCCAGTAGCCCTAGCGGAGGTACCTACAATGAGCAGTTCTTC

d_call: .
clone_size: .
v_call: TRBV12-3/TRBV12-4
j_call: TRBJ1-2
cdr3_aa: CASSFQGSYGYTF
cdr3_nt: TGTGCCAGCAGTTTCCAGGGATCCTATGGCTACACCTTC

d_call: TRBD1
clone_size: .
v_call: TRBV25-1
j_call: TRBJ1-2
cdr3_aa: CASQDRQRDYGYTF
cdr3_nt: TGTGCCAGCCAGGACAGGCAACGAGACTATGGCTACACCTTC

d_call: .
clone_size: .
v_call: TRBV6-5
j_call: TRBJ2-5
cdr3_aa: CASSYAEYQETQYF
cdr3_nt: TGTGCCAGCAGTTATGCGGAGTACCAAGAGACCCAGTACTTC

d_call: TRBD1
clone_size: once
v_call: TRBV27
j_call: TRBJ2-5
cdr3_aa: CASSQEGRGQGETQYF
cdr3_nt: TGTGCCAGCAGTCAAGAGGGAAGGGGGCAGGGGGAGACCCAGTACTTC

d_call: .
clone_size: .
v_call: TRBV30
j_call: TRBJ2-1
cdr3_aa: CAWTRTSVYEQFF
cdr3_nt: TGTGCCTGGACTAGAACTAGTGTTTATGAGCAGTTCTTC

d_call: .
clone_size: .
v_call: TRBV28
j_call: TRBJ1-1
cdr3_aa: CASKREVQTGEAFF
cdr3_nt: TGTGCCAGCAAACGGGAGGTTCAGACTGGTGAAGCTTTCTTT

d_call: TRBD1
clone_size: .
v_call: TRBV5-6
j_call: TRBJ2-1
cdr3_aa: CASSLPGQGSYNEQFF
cdr3_nt: TGTGCCAGCAGCTTGCCGGGACAGGGCTCCTACAATGAGCAGTTCTTC

d_call: .
clone_size: .
v_call: TRBV6-5
j_call: TRBJ2-7
cdr3_aa: CASSYQRGNEQYF
cdr3_nt: TGTGCCAGCAGTTACCAGAGGGGGAACGAGCAGTACTTC

d_call: .
clone_size: .
v_call: TRBV6-5
j_call: TRBJ2-1
cdr3_aa: CASKGSVDNEQFF
cdr3_nt: TGTGCCAGCAAGGGTAGCGTTGACAATGAGCAGTTCTTC

d_call: TRBD2
clone_size: .
v_call: TRBV27
j_call: TRBJ2-3
cdr3_aa: CASSWTRNTDTQYF
cdr3_nt: TGTGCCAGCAGTTGGACTAGAAACACAGATACGCAGTATTTT

d_call: TRBD2
clone_size: .
v_call: TRBV14
j_call: TRBJ2-1
cdr3_aa: CASREGLGNEQFF
cdr3_nt: TGTGCCAGCCGGGAGGGCCTGGGCAATGAGCAGTTCTTC

d_call: TRBD2
clone_size: .
v_call: TRBV14
j_call: TRBJ2-1
cdr3_aa: CASSPQGLAGEQFF
cdr3_nt: TGTGCCAGCAGCCCCCAGGGGCTAGCGGGAGAGCAGTTCTTC

d_call: .
clone_size: .
v_call: TRBV20-1
j_call: TRBJ1-1
cdr3_aa: CGGVPATEAFF
cdr3_nt: TGCGGGGGGGTCCCGGCCACTGAAGCTTTCTTT

d_call: .
clone_size: .
v_call: TRBV18
j_call: TRBJ2-2
cdr3_aa: CASSPSTANTGELFF
cdr3_nt: TGTGCCAGCTCACCATCAACAGCGAACACCGGGGAGCTGTTTTTT

d_call: .
clone_size: .
v_call: TRBV28
j_call: TRBJ2-2
cdr3_aa: CASSTSGTNTGELFF
cdr3_nt: TGTGCCAGCAGCACCTCCGGGACGAACACCGGGGAGCTGTTTTTT

d_call: TRBD1
clone_size: .
v_call: TRBV19
j_call: TRBJ1-6
cdr3_aa: CASSTPGQGGSPLHF
cdr3_nt: TGTGCCAGTAGTACACCGGGACAGGGTGGCTCACCCCTCCACTTT

d_call: .
clone_size: once
v_call: TRBV5-8
j_call: TRBJ1-5
cdr3_aa: CASSMGSQGFVSNQPQHF
cdr3_nt: TGTGCCAGCAGTATGGGATCACAGGGATTCGTTAGCAATCAGCCCCAGCATTTT

d_call: .
clone_size: .
v_call: TRBV20-1
j_call: TRBJ1-4
cdr3_aa: CSAGREKLFF
cdr3_nt: TGCAGTGCCGGTCGGGAAAAACTGTTTTTT

d_call: TRBD2
clone_size: .
v_call: TRBV27
j_call: TRBJ2-3
cdr3_aa: CASSLGLAGGPSTDTQYF
cdr3_nt: TGTGCCAGCAGTTTAGGCCTAGCGGGAGGCCCTAGCACAGATACGCAGTATTTT

d_call: .
clone_size: few
v_call: TRBV6-6
j_call: TRBJ1-2
cdr3_aa: CASSQEYGYTF
cdr3_nt: TGTGCCAGCAGTCAAGAGTATGGCTACACCTTC

d_call: .
clone_size: once
v_call: TRBV24-1
j_call: TRBJ1-1
cdr3_aa: CATSDFSGSEAFF
cdr3_nt: TGTGCCACCAGTGATTTTTCGGGATCCGAAGCTTTCTTT

d_call: .
clone_size: .
v_call: TRBV5-1
j_call: TRBJ1-2
cdr3_aa: CASSPGLDLYGYTF
cdr3_nt: TGCGCCAGCAGCCCCGGACTGGACCTCTATGGCTACACCTTC

d_call: TRBD1
clone_size: .
v_call: TRBV6-1
j_call: TRBJ1-3
cdr3_aa: CASSEWGQVDTIYF
cdr3_nt: TGTGCCAGCAGTGAATGGGGACAGGTCGACACCATATATTTT

d_call: .
clone_size: once
v_call: TRBV9
j_call: TRBJ1-1
cdr3_aa: CASSTTGWSTEAFF
cdr3_nt: TGTGCCAGCAGCACGACGGGTTGGAGCACTGAAGCTTTCTTT

d_call: .
clone_size: .
v_call: TRBV6-5
j_call: TRBJ2-2
cdr3_aa: CASRRLAGDAGELFF
cdr3_nt: TGTGCCAGCAGACGCCTAGCAGGAGACGCCGGGGAGCTGTTTTTT